The next 30 T cell receptor beta chains were all read from a single sample in a study of T-cell reconstitution after alpha-beta-depleted transplantation in children (dated by TCRdb to about 2016). Explained via the paper, the treatment or condition label denotes: allogeneic hematopoietic cell transplantation with graft depleted of TCRalphabeta T cells and CD19 B cells. The library was built by means of PCR. Sequencer: Illumina HiSeq 2500. TCR library preparation used molecular barcoding, with unique molecular identifiers applied to normalize quantification of the TCRbeta repertoire. Using fastp at Q25 and MiXCR, TCRdb reprocessed the public reads and kept productive beta chains. Under each unique CDR3 protein, matching rows form one entry showing the most common genes and DNA. The sample records roughly 670,000 distinct CDR3 sequences, 13% of which are singletons. The top ten constitute 0.79% of the sample.

The sequenced sample was PBMCs, obtained before TCRalphabeta/CD19-depleted stem cell transplant. These receptors all stem from a girl aged 2-10 years with congenital amegakaryocytic thrombocytopenia, due to receive a stem cell transplant.

This clonotype was seen only a few times. This chain links TRBV11-1 with TRBJ2-2, with 9 bases fitting TRBD2. V was clipped by 5 bases and J by 5 bases; unmatched bases: 15. This CDR3 is built from 18 residues. In germline, CDR1 is SGHAT, CDR2 FQDESV (reference sequence). The CDR3 loop reads CASSHPVAREGRTGELFF. CDR3 DNA: TGTGCCAGCAGCCATCCAGTTGCGCGGGAGGGCCGGACCGGGGAGCTGTTTTTT.

The rearrangement uses TRBV6-1 and TRBJ2-5; D not certain. The germline CDR1 and CDR2 sequences are MNHNS and SASEGT. CDR3 length equals 13 residues. Between the trimmed V and J ends, which lost 7 bases and 5 bases, there was a span of 14 bases. The CDR3 sequence: CASTRWVGETQYF. In DNA form, the CDR3 reads TGTGCCAGCACCCGGTGGGTTGGGGAGACCCAGTACTTC.

The table lists this clonotype with a few counts. The V and J genes are TRBV10-1 and TRBJ2-3, with 7 bases fitting TRBD2. This CDR3 region has 13 residues. V shed 7 bases and J 2 bases; nucleotides not matched to a gene: 3. CDR1 is WNHNN, CDR2 SYGVQD, per germline (reference sequence). The CDR3 sequence is CASKRDATDTQYF. The CDR3 DNA sequence: TGCGCCAGCAAGCGGGACGCCACAGATACGCAGTATTTT.

This clonotype was counted between two and nine times. The chain uses TRBV27 and TRBJ2-5; 8 bases match TRBD2. Germline-derived CDR1 and CDR2 are MNHEY and SMNVEV (reference sequence). Trimming cost V 2 bases and J 3 bases; bases outside gene matches: 5. This CDR3 spans 15 amino acids. This chain's CDR3 is CASSLSGSSEETQYF. The CDR3 coding sequence is TGTGCCAGCAGTTTAAGCGGGAGTAGTGAAGAGACCCAGTACTTC.

Details on this clonotype: One end of the junction does not line up with germline, which may come from a read error. CDR3 DNA sequence: TGTGCCAGCAGCCCCCCGAGCTCCTACAATGAGCTGTTCTTC. Amino acid sequence: CASSPPSSYNELFF. V gene TRBV3-1 combines with J gene TRBJ2-1; no definite D call. This CDR3 is built from 14 residues. Germline V gene data show CDR1 as LGHDT and CDR2 as YNNKEL (reference sequence).

This clonotype was observed once. This chain connects TRBV6-1 to TRBJ2-2; a weak D match, TRBD1 (6 bases). The CDR3 consists of 14 residues. The V and J ends lost 8 bases and 6 bases respectively, with 16 bases between them. Germline CDR1 is MNHNS and CDR2 is SASEGT. CDR3 DNA sequence: TGTGCCAGCGGGGACACTTCGTGGTCCGGGGAGCTGTTTTTT. Protein product: CASGDTSWSGELFF.

This clonotype was seen repeatedly, ten times or more. V gene TRBV11-2 combines with J gene TRBJ2-7; 7 nucleotides align to TRBD1. The V and J ends lost 0 bases and 1 base, in that order; junction bases with no gene match: 15. Germline V gene data show CDR1 as SGHAT and CDR2 as FQNNGV. The CDR3 length is 19 residues. For the CDR3, the DNA is TGTGCCAGCAGCTTAGATAGTCTGGGCCCGGGACAGAGATCCTACGAGCAGTACTTC. Its protein product is CASSLDSLGPGQRSYEQYF.

This clonotype was recorded a few times. The chain carries TRBV7-9 and TRBJ2-1; the D is unclear. V dropped 5 bases and J dropped 7 bases, with 24 bases sitting between them. From germline, CDR1 is SEHNR and CDR2 FQNEAQ (reference sequence). The CDR3 consists of 17 residues. CDR3 amino acids: CASSTPDPPNAYNEQFF. The CDR3 DNA sequence: TGTGCCAGCAGCACTCCGGACCCACCTAACGCGTATAATGAGCAGTTCTTC.

The chain employs TRBV5-1 and TRBJ2-3; tentative D call: TRBD2 (5 bases). The CDR3 is made up of 12 amino acids. CDR1 and CDR2 from the germline V gene are SGHRS and YFSETQ. V was cut by 6 bases and J by 0 bases, with 5 bases left in between. The CDR3 DNA sequence: TGCGCCAGCACGGGAAGCACAGATACGCAGTATTTT. Translating it yields CASTGSTDTQYF.

The chain carries TRBV30 and TRBJ1-6; D gene unclear. CDR3 length: 13 residues. V dropped 4 bases and J dropped 7 bases, with 11 bases sitting between them. Germline values: CDR1 GTSNPN, CDR2 SVGIG (reference sequence). The CDR3 sequence is CAWNGGNNSPLHF. In nucleotides, the CDR3 is TGTGCCTGGAATGGCGGCAACAATTCACCCCTCCACTTT.

This clonotype was detected ten times or more. The chain links TRBV11-1 to TRBJ2-2; D gene unclear. Germline-derived CDR1 and CDR2 are SGHAT and FQDESV (reference sequence). V was pared by 5 bases and J by 0 bases, with 19 bases between. The CDR3 has 18 residues. CDR3: CASSPKARISANTGELFF. The CDR3 region has the DNA TGTGCCAGCAGCCCTAAAGCGCGAATCAGCGCGAACACCGGGGAGCTGTTTTTT.

The chain is built from TRBV20-1 and TRBJ2-2; D unclear. This CDR3 is built from 11 residues. Trimming removed 6 bases at V and 7 bases at J, with 9 bases between. CDR1 and CDR2 from the germline V gene are DFQATT and SNEGSKA (reference sequence). CDR3 protein: CSAIVNGELFF. The CDR3 DNA reads as TGCAGTGCGATAGTTAACGGGGAGCTGTTTTTT.

This clonotype was observed many times. The chain uses TRBV20-1 and TRBJ2-5, with D perhaps TRBD2 (6 bases). CDR1 and CDR2 (germline): DFQATT, SNEGSKA (reference sequence). The CDR3 covers 14 residues. The V end lost 2 bases, the J end lost 2 bases, and 12 bases lay between the germline ends. The CDR3 loop reads CSARKAGKQETQYF. The CDR3 DNA is TGCAGTGCTAGAAAGGCGGGGAAACAAGAGACCCAGTACTTC.

This clonotype was seen repeatedly, ten times or more. V gene TRBV15 combines with J gene TRBJ1-2; TRBD1 is a possible D gene (5 bases). This CDR3 spans 16 amino acids. Trimming took off 0 bases at V and 8 bases at J, with 19 bases between the two ends. CDR1 is LNHNV and CDR2 is YYDKDF in the germline V gene (reference sequence). The CDR3 DNA reads as TGTGCCACCAGCAGAGATCTGGCAGGGATGGTAGGCGGCTACACCTTC. Its protein product is CATSRDLAGMVGGYTF. Full variable domain (remainder filled in from reference TRBV15 and TRBJ1-2): DAMVIQNPRYQVTQFGKPVTLSCSQTLNHNVMYWYQQKSSQAPKLLFHYYDKDFNNEADTPDNFQSRRPNTSFCFLDIRSPGLGDTAMYLCATSRDLAGMVGGYTFGSGTRLTVV.

This clonotype has a handful of counts. The chain combines TRBV6-6 with TRBJ2-2; 7 nucleotides agree with TRBD2. The V gene end was trimmed by 7 bases and the J gene end by 6 bases; junction bases not matched to a gene: 5. Germline V gene data show CDR1 as MNHNY and CDR2 as SVGAGI (reference sequence). CDR3 length equals 13 residues. Here the CDR3 reads CASTTAGAGELFF. In DNA form, the CDR3 reads TGTGCCAGCACTACCGCGGGAGCCGGGGAGCTGTTTTTT.

The V gene is TRBV18, the J gene TRBJ2-3; 9 bases map to TRBD2. J was trimmed by 4 bases and V by 6 bases; bases with no gene match: 11. CDR3 length: 16 residues. Germline V gene sequence: CDR1 KGHSH, CDR2 LQKENI. The CDR3 DNA reads TGTGCCAGCTCTCCTAGCGGGACAACGGGCGCAGATACGCAGTATTTT. It is translated as CASSPSGTTGADTQYF.

This clonotype has at least ten counts. The chain is built from TRBV5-5 and TRBJ1-1; 8 positions agree with TRBD1. The CDR3 runs 14 residues. Per germline, CDR1 SGHKS and CDR2 YYEKEE (reference sequence). The V segment lost 0 bases and the J segment 11 bases; nucleotides outside the gene matches: 9. As DNA, the CDR3 is TGTGCCAGCAGCTTGGACGTGCAGGGGGCGATGGCTTTCTTT. Amino acid sequence: CASSLDVQGAMAFF.

The chain joins TRBV20-1 to TRBJ2-1, with D tentatively TRBD2 (7 bases). The CDR3 is made up of 16 amino acids. The V end was cut by 3 bases, the J end by 8 bases, with 23 bases between. The germline V gene encodes CDR1 DFQATT and CDR2 SNEGSKA (reference sequence). The CDR3 bases are TGCAGTGCTAGTTCTCTACGGGGGGCGCTAGCGGATGAGCAGTTCTTC. Its translation is CSASSLRGALADEQFF.

In this sample, this clonotype turned up many times. The CDR3 nucleotides are TGCAGTGCAAGACCGGGACTAGCACCCCACAATGAGCAGTTCTTC. It is translated as CSARPGLAPHNEQFF. This sequence joins TRBV20-1 and TRBJ2-1, with 9 bases fitting TRBD2. CDR1 is DFQATT, CDR2 SNEGSKA, per germline (reference sequence). CDR3 length: 15 amino acids. The ends lost 6 bases at V and 5 bases at J; junction bases unmatched: 11.

This clonotype was seen many times. The chain joins TRBV10-1 to TRBJ2-3; D gene unclear. Germline CDR1 reads WNHNN; CDR2 reads SYGVQD (reference sequence). The CDR3 has 14 residues. The germline V and J ends were trimmed by 2 bases and 5 bases, with 11 bases remaining between them. For the CDR3, the DNA is TGCGCCAGCAGTGAGGCGTTAACCAGAGATACGCAGTATTTT. This gives the protein CASSEALTRDTQYF.

This clonotype was seen at least ten times. The chain couples TRBV20-1 to TRBJ2-1; D perhaps matches TRBD2 (5 bases). CDR1 and CDR2 (germline): DFQATT, SNEGSKA (reference sequence). V lost 0 bases and J lost 5, with 11 bases in between. The CDR3 is made up of 14 amino acids. The CDR3 DNA sequence: TGCAGTGCTAGAGATCTTATGCGGGACAATGAGCAGTTCTTC. It encodes CSARDLMRDNEQFF.

This clonotype was detected ten times or more. This chain uses TRBV29-1 with TRBJ2-2; D uncertain. CDR3 length: 13 residues. The germline CDR1 and CDR2 sequences are SQVTM and ANQGSEA. V gave up 6 bases and J gave up 1 base, with 9 bases separating them. CDR3: CSVSSWNTGELFF. CDR3 nucleotides: TGCAGCGTCTCCAGTTGGAACACCGGGGAGCTGTTTTTT.

Details on this clonotype: A much larger clone is a single base away; this may be a read error. This sequence joins TRBV7-2 and TRBJ2-3, with D unclear. CDR3 size: 13 residues. V lost 5 bases and J lost 7, with 13 bases in between. CDR1 is SGHTA, CDR2 FQGNSA, per germline. CDR3 amino acids: CASSPKWAHTQYF. The DNA of the CDR3 is TGTGCCAGCAGCCCAAAGTGGGCACATACGCAGTATTTT.

This clonotype was seen only a few times. The genes are TRBV11-1 and TRBJ2-5, with TRBD2 matching 13 bases. The ends lost 3 bases at V and 2 bases at J; junction bases unmatched: 15. The CDR3 is made up of 20 amino acids. Germline V gene sequence: CDR1 SGHAT, CDR2 FQDESV (reference sequence). As DNA, the CDR3 is TGTGCCAGCAGCTTTCTACATAGGACTAGCGGGAGATTCGGGCAAGAGACCCAGTACTTC. This sequence encodes CASSFLHRTSGRFGQETQYF.

This clonotype was counted only a few times. The CDR3, as DNA: TGCAGTGCCAGGAGGGCAGTGGGCTCCTACAATGAGCAGTTCTTC. Its protein is CSARRAVGSYNEQFF. The V call is TRBV20-1, the J call TRBJ2-1, with D perhaps matching TRBD2 (6 bases). Between the trimmed V and J ends, which lost 6 bases and 0 bases, there was a span of 15 bases. The CDR3 is 15 amino acids. Germline CDR1 and CDR2: DFQATT and SNEGSKA (reference sequence).

This clonotype was seen only once. The V call is TRBV6-1, the J call TRBJ2-7; TRBD1 agrees at 9 bases. CDR3 length: 16 amino acids. Losses at the gene ends were 1 base for V and 3 bases for J; bases not matched to a gene: 7. Germline assignment: CDR1 MNHNS and CDR2 SASEGT. The CDR3 bases are TGTGCCAGCAGTGAAGATGACCCGGGACAGGGCTACGAGCAGTACTTC. This translates into CASSEDDPGQGYEQYF.

CDR3 sequence reads: CSAAAEGAPAYEQYF. The DNA of the CDR3 is TGCAGTGCTGCAGCCGAGGGGGCTCCAGCCTACGAGCAGTACTTC. This chain connects TRBV20-1 to TRBJ2-7; 7 bases line up with TRBD1. The CDR3 sequence is 15 residues long. Trimming took 5 bases from V and 2 from J; bases not matched to a gene: 12. CDR1 is DFQATT, CDR2 SNEGSKA, per germline (reference sequence).

This clonotype was counted at least ten times. The rearrangement joins TRBV6-1 to TRBJ2-1; the D is unclear. Germline-derived CDR1 and CDR2 are MNHNS and SASEGT. Trimming left V 4 bases short and J 0 bases short, with 10 bases between. The CDR3 is 15 residues long. The DNA for the CDR3 is TGTGCCAGCAGTGGCACTTCCTACTCCTACAATGAGCAGTTCTTC. Protein: CASSGTSYSYNEQFF.

The chain has TRBV12-3 or TRBV12-4 and TRBJ1-4; the D is unclear. This CDR3 region has 14 residues. The V end lost 1 base, the J end lost 8 bases, and 11 bases lay between the germline ends. CDR3 bases: TGTGCCAGCAGTTTAGGCCTGGAATGGGAAAAACTGTTTTTT. Its protein product is CASSLGLEWEKLFF.

This clonotype was seen many times. The chain links TRBV5-1 to TRBJ2-1, with TRBD2 matching 10 bases. The CDR3 length is 14 residues. Trimming removed 3 bases from V and 8 bases from J; junction bases left unmatched: 5. Germline V gene data show CDR1 as SGHRS and CDR2 as YFSETQ. The CDR3 bases are TGCGCCAGCAGCTGGTTAGCGGGAGGCTATGAGCAGTTCTTC. Residues: CASSWLAGGYEQFF.